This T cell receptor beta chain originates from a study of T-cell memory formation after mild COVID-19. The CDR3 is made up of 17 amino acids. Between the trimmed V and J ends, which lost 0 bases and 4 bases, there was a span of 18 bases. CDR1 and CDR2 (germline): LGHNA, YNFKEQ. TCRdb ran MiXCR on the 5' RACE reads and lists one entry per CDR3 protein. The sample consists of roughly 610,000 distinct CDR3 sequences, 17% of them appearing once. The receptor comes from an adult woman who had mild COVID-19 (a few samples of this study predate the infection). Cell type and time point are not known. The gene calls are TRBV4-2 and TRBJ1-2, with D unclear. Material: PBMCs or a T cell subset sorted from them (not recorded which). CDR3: CASSQDRRSVVGYGYTF. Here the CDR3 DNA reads TGTGCCAGCAGCCAAGATCGGCGGAGCGTGGTTGGCTATGGCTACACCTTC.